This paragraph covers one T cell receptor (beta chain) sequence. Its antigen has not been determined. Library prep was done by the immunoSEQ multiplex PCR assay. A mixture of 60 forward primers for TCR Vbeta segments and 13 reverse primers for TCR Jbeta segments was used in the multiplex PCR. The CDR3 region of rearranged TCR beta genes was amplified from genomic DNA by a multiplex PCR assay. On the Illumina HiSeq System, the amplified TCR beta libraries were sequenced as 87-base-pair reads. Under the source paper's analysis protocol: Across the 500 to 750 repertoires, a later analysis counted roughly 84 million unique TCR beta chains, roughly 11 million of which were shared by at least two donors. Raw reads were error-corrected and collapsed into unique sequences by a nearest-neighbor algorithm in which closely related sequences were merged to remove PCR and sequencing errors. V, D and J gene segments were assigned by aligning CDR3 sequences to IMGT reference sequences. For a sequence to be retained, a match of at least six nucleotides to both a V gene segment and a J gene segment was required. A rearrangement was called productive if the CDR3 had no stop codons and remained in frame with V and J, and every other rearrangement was called non-productive. Following IMGT convention, CDR3 was defined as the stretch from the second conserved V-encoded cysteine to the conserved J-encoded phenylalanine. In an earlier analysis of 587 of the donors, sequences lacking an unambiguous match to a single V gene segment were excluded. An earlier analysis of some 610 of the donors called V segments functional above 56.7% productive rearrangements and segregating when the between-donor standard deviation exceeded 5%. A statistical classification framework was built to diagnose cytomegalovirus status from the catalog of TCR beta chain sequences. In a later analysis, TCR nucleotide sequences were compared against IMGT/GENE-DB human TR gene sequences so that V and J genes could be assigned. Using the TCRdist pipeline, a later analysis assigned CDR3 sequences along with most-parsimonious VDJ recombination scenarios. In a later analysis, each TCR beta chain was defined by its CDR3 amino acid sequence together with its V-gene family, and reads lacking a unique V-gene family were excluded. As a way to deal with suspected cross-contamination and a sequencing artifact, a later analysis dropped more than 500 nucleotide sequences that were highly shared and had low generation probability. In a later analysis, a clonal expansion index for each public chain was calculated from normalized within-repertoire ranks of inferred template counts. In a later analysis, generation probabilities were computed with a VDJ recombination model fitted to out-of-frame rearrangements, and the resulting probabilities were checked against IGoR. A later analysis scored TCR-TCR, TCR-HLA and TCR-CMV co-occurrence with hypergeometric tests, applying a repertoire-size bias correction to TCR pairs. A later analysis estimated false discovery rates by permuting HLA or CMV assignments 20 times. In a later analysis, co-occurring TCRs were grouped using DBSCAN, with TCRdist sequence similarity added in when clustering inside HLA-allele-positive subsets. Repertoires with fewer than 30,000 or more than 120,000 public chains, plus five repertoires with anomalous nucleotide sharing, were excluded from co-occurrence clustering. In its TCRdb copy, this immuneACCESS table keeps in-frame sequences only and misses some clones. Where compared with another copy, unresolved V genes explain less than half of these, and the others have no known cause. D and trimming were read from the DNA, whereas the V and J calls and clone size are those reported in that table. The sample table holds approximately 120,000 clones. The top ten clonotypes cover 2% of the sample.

CDR1 and CDR2 (KGHSH, LQKENI) derive from the germline V gene. The germline V end is reduced by 0 bases and the J end by 9 bases; junction bases left unmatched: 13. From the cysteine up to the phenylalanine, the CDR3 has a length of 18 residues. The only DNA kept is the CDR3, 54 bases in frame from the first base. This record belongs to a study of cytomegalovirus exposure and HLA in healthy donors (dated by TCRdb to about 2017). Some background on the complete study: According to an earlier analysis of 550 to 750 of the donors, 150 million to 200 million T cells yielded approximately 120 million unique TCR beta sequences and 276 Gb of sequence data. Among 300 to 450 genotyped donors of the cohort, an average of roughly 240,000 unique TCR beta nucleotide sequences were sequenced per donor, roughly 20% of them non-productive. Of the 300 to 450 genotyped donors, roughly 85% fell in the genetic ancestry cluster associated with self-reported Caucasian donors. An early release covering about 600 HLA-typed donors comprised about 290 gigabases of sequencing data and around 80 million unique TCR sequences. An earlier analysis of nearly 600 of the donors applied high-throughput TCR beta sequencing to assess whether each TCR beta V gene segment acted as functional or pseudogenic. About 5 DR-DQ haplotypes were handled as single units for association and clustering, since linkage in the cohort was strong. Genome-wide SNP genotypes for about 60% of the roughly 670 donors were used in a later genetic analysis, which treated that subset as a discovery cohort. Rather than using new phenotypic data, the later analysis identified candidate immune exposures from TCR beta sequences and from how often those sequences occurred across donors. The study used immunosequencing to profile the T cell repertoires of approximately 640 subjects and linked those repertoires to cytomegalovirus serostatus. Donor age, sex, ethnicity and CMV serostatus were collected together with the repertoire data. High-throughput TCR immunosequencing, statistical association of individual TCRs with disease status, and machine learning were combined to predict cytomegalovirus infection status. All discovery cohort repertoires had been generated on a single sequencing platform. The number of donors typed differed by locus, with about 629-640 for A, B, C, DRB1 and DQB1, around 500 for DQA1, over 600 for DPA1, and about 450 for DPB1. Besides the first cohort of approximately 670 subjects, a separate validation cohort made up of some 110 different subjects was used. A later analysis re-examined previously published TCR beta repertoires from around 670 donors and added high-resolution HLA genotyping to investigate patterns of TCR occurrence. The study aimed to test whether signatures of past pathogen exposure could be identified by cataloging public T cell receptors. HLA typing covered class I and class II loci at four-digit resolution. Overall study results and their limits: In a later analysis, 15,000 to 20,000 TCR beta sequences were associated with specific HLA alleles at a false discovery rate of 0.05. According to a later genetic analysis, donors in an Asian-associated ancestry cluster had fewer N-insertions in productive TCRs than the roughly 700-donor mean. An association between a missense DCLRE1C variant and V-gene and J-gene trimming of TCR beta chains was found in a later genetic analysis and replicated in an independent cohort. Cytomegalovirus status was reported to be diagnosed by the classifier with high specificity and sensitivity in both the original and validation cohorts. The authors suggested that the approach could potentially be extended to other disease states and immunological phenotypes. Presence/absence analyses assumed roughly uniform sequencing depth across donors, an assumption that may not hold. CMV serostatus was the only immune exposure information available for the cohort. According to a later analysis, most CMV-associated TCR beta chains appeared to be HLA-restricted, and the HLA associations seemed to be driven largely by CMV exposure. A few of the identified cytomegalovirus-associated TCR beta chains were confirmed in vitro to be specific for cytomegalovirus antigens. The 87-base-pair reads could not distinguish some IMGT-functional V segments, including TRBV6-2 and TRBV6-3, so those segments were excluded. A later analysis reported that several top co-occurrence clusters appeared linked to parvovirus B19, influenza, CMV and Epstein-Barr virus. Because HLA typing was unavailable for some donors at each locus, only the typed subset was used in association tests. A total of fewer than 200 TCR beta chains were listed by the study as associated with cytomegalovirus. In a later analysis, HLA-associated TCR beta chains showed more clonal expansion and lower generation probabilities than non-associated chains that were equally common. Correlated functional status among segregating V segments might reflect linkage disequilibrium, but an unknown experimental factor could not be ruled out. Assigning TCR associations to individual alleles was difficult when HLA alleles, especially DR and DQ, strongly co-occurred. The sequencing pipeline was judged likely to have produced a cluster of highly shared sequence variants as a technical artifact. A further reported finding was that TCR beta sequences accurately predicted the HLA-A and HLA-B alleles for most subjects in the first cohort. Because counts were too low, more than 15 rarely observed V segments, including chromosome 9 orphons, were left out of the earlier analysis of a few hundred of the donors. This cohort had only TCR beta chains sequenced, and the lack of alpha or paired-chain data limited which features could be detected. An earlier analysis of 587 of the donors showed that most TCR beta V segments appeared in productive rearrangements either about 90% or about 30% of the time, which broadly matched IMGT annotations. A later analysis found that TCR association rates varied across HLA loci, with DRB1 alleles showing the most associated TCRs and HLA-C alleles the fewest. While some public TCRs were present in many individuals, most TCR sequences turned up only very rarely across donors.

The cohort consisted of approximately 670 healthy bone marrow donors. At the time of sampling, all cohort members were nominally healthy, though unrecorded immune exposures were likely present. The donor tested CMV seronegative, placing the donor among the roughly 400 seronegative members of the cohort. Each donor provided a peripheral blood sample, and peripheral blood mononuclear cells were used for TCR beta sequencing. Genomic DNA extraction from the blood cell samples was performed with the Qiagen DNeasy Blood Extraction Kit. The chain uses TRBV18 and TRBJ2-1, with 11 bases aligning to TRBD2. The receptor was derived from a woman aged 60-75 years in good health and CMV-seronegative. The specimen was PBMCs. The CDR3 reads CASSPPNLLAGAGGEQFF. In nucleotide form, the sequence is TGTGCCAGCTCACCACCCAACCTACTAGCGGGAGCAGGCGGTGAGCAGTTCTTC. With all but the CDR3 taken from the reference TRBV18 and TRBJ2-1 genes, the full variable domain is: NAGVMQNPRHLVRRRGQEARLRCSPMKGHSHVYWYRQLPEEGLKFMVYLQKENIIDESGMPKERFSAEFPKEGPSILRIQQVVRGDSAAYFCASSPPNLLAGAGGEQFFGPGTRLTVL.